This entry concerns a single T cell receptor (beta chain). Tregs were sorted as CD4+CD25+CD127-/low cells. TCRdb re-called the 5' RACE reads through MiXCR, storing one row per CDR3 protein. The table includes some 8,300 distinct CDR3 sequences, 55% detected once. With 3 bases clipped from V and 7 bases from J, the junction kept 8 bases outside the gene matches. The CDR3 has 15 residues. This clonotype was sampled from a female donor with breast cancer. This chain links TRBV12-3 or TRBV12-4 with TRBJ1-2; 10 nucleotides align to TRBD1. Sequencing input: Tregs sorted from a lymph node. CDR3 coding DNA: TGTGCCAGCAGTTTTTTGACAGGGGGCATGCTTGGCTACACCTTC. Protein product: CASSFLTGGMLGYTF.